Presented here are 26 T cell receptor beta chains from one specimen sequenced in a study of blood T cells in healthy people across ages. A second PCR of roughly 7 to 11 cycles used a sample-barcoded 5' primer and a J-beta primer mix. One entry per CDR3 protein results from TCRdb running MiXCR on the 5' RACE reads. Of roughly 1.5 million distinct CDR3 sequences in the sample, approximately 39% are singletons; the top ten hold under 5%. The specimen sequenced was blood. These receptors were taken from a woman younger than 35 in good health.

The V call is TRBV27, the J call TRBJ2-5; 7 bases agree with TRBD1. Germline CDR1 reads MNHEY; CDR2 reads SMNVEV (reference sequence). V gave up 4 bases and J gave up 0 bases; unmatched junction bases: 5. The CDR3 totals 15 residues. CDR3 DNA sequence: TGTGCCAGCAGTTCATTGGGACAGTACCAAGAGACCCAGTACTTC. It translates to CASSSLGQYQETQYF.

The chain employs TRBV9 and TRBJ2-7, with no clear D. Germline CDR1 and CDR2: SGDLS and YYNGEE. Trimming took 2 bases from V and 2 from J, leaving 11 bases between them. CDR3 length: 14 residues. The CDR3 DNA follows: TGTGCCAGCAGCGTGGGAATTCCAACCTACGAGCAGTACTTC. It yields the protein CASSVGIPTYEQYF. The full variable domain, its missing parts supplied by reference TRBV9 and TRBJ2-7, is DSGVTQTPKHLITATGQRVTLRCSPRSGDLSVYWYQQSLDQGLQFLIQYYNGEERAKGNILERFSAQQFPDLHSELNLSSLELGDSALYFCASSVGIPTYEQYFGPGTRLTVT.

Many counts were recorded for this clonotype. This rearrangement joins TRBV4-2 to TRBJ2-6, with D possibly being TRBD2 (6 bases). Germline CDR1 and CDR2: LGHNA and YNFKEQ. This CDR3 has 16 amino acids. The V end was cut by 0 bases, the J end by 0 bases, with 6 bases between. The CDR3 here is CASSQEAGSGANVLTF. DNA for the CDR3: TGTGCCAGCAGCCAAGAAGCGGGCTCTGGGGCCAACGTCCTGACTTTC.

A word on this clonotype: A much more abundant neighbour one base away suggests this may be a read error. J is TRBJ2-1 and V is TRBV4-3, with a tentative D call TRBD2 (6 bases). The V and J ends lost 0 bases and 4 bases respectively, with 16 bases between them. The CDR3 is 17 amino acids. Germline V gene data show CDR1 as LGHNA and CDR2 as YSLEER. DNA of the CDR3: TGCGCCAGCAGCCAAGAGCTACTGAGGAGGGGTTACAATGAGCAGTTCTTC. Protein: CASSQELLRRGYNEQFF.

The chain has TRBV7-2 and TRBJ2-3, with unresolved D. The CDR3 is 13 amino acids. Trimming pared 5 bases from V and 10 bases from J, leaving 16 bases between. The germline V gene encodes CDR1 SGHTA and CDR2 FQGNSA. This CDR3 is CASSQIGQFPQYF. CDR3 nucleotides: TGTGCCAGCAGCCAGATAGGCCAGTTCCCGCAGTATTTT.

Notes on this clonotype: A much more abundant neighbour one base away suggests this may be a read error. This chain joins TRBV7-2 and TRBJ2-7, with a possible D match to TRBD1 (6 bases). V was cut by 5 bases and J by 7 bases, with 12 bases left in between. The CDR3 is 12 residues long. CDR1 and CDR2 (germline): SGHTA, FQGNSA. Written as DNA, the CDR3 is TGTGCCAGCAGCCCAAGGGACAATGAGCAGTACTTC. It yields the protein CASSPRDNEQYF.

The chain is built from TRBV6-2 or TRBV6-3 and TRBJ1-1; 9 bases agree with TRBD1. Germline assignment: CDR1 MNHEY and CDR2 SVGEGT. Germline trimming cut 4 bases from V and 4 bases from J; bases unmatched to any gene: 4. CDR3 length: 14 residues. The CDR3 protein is CASSWTGAGTEAFF. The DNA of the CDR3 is TGTGCCAGCAGTTGGACAGGGGCGGGCACTGAAGCTTTCTTT.

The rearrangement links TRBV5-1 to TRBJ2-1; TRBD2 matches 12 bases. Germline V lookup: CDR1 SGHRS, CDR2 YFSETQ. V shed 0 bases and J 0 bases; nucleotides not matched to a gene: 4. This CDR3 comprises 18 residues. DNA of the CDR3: TGCGCCAGCAGCTTGGGACTAGCGGGAGAGGGCTCCTACAATGAGCAGTTCTTC. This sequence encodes CASSLGLAGEGSYNEQFF. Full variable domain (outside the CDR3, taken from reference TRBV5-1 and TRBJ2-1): KAGVTQTPRYLIKTRGQQVTLSCSPISGHRSVSWYQQTPGQGLQFLFEYFSETQRNKGNFPGRFSGRQFSNSRSEMNVSTLELGDSALYLCASSLGLAGEGSYNEQFFGPGTRLTVL.

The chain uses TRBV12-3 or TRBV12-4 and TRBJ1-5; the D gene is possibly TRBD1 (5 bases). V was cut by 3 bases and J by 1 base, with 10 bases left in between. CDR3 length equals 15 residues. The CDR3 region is CASSLSGLSNQPQHF. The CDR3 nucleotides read TGTGCCAGCAGTTTGTCGGGACTGAGCAATCAGCCCCAGCATTTT.

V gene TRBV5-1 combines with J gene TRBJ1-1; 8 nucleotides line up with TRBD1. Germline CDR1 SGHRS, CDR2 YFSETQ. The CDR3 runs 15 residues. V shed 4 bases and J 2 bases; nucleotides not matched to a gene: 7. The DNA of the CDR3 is TGCGCCAGCAGCGGATACGACAGGGGTAACACTGAAGCTTTCTTT. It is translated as CASSGYDRGNTEAFF.

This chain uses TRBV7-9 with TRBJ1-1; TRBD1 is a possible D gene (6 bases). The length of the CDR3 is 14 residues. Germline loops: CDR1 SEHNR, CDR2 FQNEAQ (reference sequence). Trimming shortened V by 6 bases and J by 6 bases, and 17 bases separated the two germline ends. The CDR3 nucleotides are TGTGCCAGCAGTCACAGGGCGGCGGGAGCTGAAGCTTTCTTT. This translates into CASSHRAAGAEAFF. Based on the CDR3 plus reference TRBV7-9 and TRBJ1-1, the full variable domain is DTGVSQNPRHKITKRGQNVTFRCDPISEHNRLYWYRQTLGQGPEFLTYFQNEAQLEKSRLLSDRFSAERPKGSFSTLEIQRTEQGDSAMYLCASSHRAAGAEAFFGQGTRLTVV.

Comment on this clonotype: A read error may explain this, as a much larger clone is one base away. Here the CDR3 DNA reads TGTGCCAGCAGTTCCTGGGCAGGGGGAAAACTGTTTTTT. As protein: CASSSWAGGKLFF. The genes are TRBV27 and TRBJ1-4; 7 bases agree with TRBD1. This CDR3 has 13 residues. After removal of 4 bases from V and 10 bases from J, the junction contained 6 bases not matched to a gene. CDR1 and CDR2 from the germline V gene are MNHEY and SMNVEV (reference sequence).

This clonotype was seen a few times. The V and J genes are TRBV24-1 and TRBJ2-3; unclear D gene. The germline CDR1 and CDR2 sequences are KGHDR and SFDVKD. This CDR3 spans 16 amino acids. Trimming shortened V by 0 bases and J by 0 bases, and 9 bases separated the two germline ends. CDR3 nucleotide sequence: TGTGCCACCAGTGATTTGCCGACAAGGAGCACAGATACGCAGTATTTT. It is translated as CATSDLPTRSTDTQYF.

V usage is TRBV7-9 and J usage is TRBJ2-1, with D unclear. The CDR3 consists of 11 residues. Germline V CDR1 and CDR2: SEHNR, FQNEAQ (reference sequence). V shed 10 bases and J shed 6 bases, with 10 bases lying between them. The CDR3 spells CAITSINEQFF. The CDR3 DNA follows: TGTGCCATCACTTCAATCAATGAGCAGTTCTTC.

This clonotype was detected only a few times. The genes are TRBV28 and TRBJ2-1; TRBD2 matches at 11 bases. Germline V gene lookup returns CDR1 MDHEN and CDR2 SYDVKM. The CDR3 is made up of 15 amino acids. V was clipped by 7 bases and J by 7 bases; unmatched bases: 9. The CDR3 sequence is CASILTSGRGNEQFF. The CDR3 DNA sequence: TGTGCCAGCATCCTAACTAGCGGGAGAGGTAATGAGCAGTTCTTC.

The CDR3 here is CASSLAGNGRINEKLFF. The CDR3 DNA is TGTGCCAGCAGCTTAGCCGGTAATGGGAGGATTAATGAAAAACTGTTTTTT. The chain combines TRBV7-9 with TRBJ1-4; D is undetermined. V was shortened by 0 bases and J by 4 bases, with 15 bases between the two germline ends. This CDR3 is built from 17 residues. From germline, CDR1 is SEHNR and CDR2 FQNEAQ (reference sequence). Filled out from reference TRBV7-9 and TRBJ1-4, the complete variable domain reads DTGVSQNPRHKITKRGQNVTFRCDPISEHNRLYWYRQTLGQGPEFLTYFQNEAQLEKSRLLSDRFSAERPKGSFSTLEIQRTEQGDSAMYLCASSLAGNGRINEKLFFGSGTQLSVL.

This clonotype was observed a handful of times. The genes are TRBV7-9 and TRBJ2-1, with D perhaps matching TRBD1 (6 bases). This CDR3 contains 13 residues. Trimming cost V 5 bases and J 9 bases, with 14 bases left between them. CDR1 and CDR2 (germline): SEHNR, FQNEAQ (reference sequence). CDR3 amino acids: CASSPSTGGEQFF. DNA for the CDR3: TGTGCCAGCAGCCCCTCGACAGGAGGTGAGCAGTTCTTC.

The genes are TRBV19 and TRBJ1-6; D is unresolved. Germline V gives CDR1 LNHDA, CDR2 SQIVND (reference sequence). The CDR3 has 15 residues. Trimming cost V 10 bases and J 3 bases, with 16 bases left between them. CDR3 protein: CAKVGRRHYNSPLHF. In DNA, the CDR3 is TGTGCCAAGGTTGGCAGACGACACTATAATTCACCCCTCCACTTT.

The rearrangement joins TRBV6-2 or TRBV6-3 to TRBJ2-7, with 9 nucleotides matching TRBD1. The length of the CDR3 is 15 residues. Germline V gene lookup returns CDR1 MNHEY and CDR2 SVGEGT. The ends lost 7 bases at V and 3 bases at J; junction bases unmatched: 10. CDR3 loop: CASIEAGQGIYEQYF. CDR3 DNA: TGTGCCAGCATCGAGGCGGGACAGGGCATCTACGAGCAGTACTTC.

The CDR3 DNA reads TGTGCCAGCTTGGGACTGATAAACTATGGCTACACCTTC. It codes for CASLGLINYGYTF. The chain has TRBV7-2 and TRBJ1-2, with D possibly matching TRBD1 (5 bases). CDR1 is SGHTA, CDR2 FQGNSA, per germline. Between the trimmed V and J ends, which lost 8 bases and 2 bases, there was a span of 12 bases. The CDR3 is 13 amino acids.

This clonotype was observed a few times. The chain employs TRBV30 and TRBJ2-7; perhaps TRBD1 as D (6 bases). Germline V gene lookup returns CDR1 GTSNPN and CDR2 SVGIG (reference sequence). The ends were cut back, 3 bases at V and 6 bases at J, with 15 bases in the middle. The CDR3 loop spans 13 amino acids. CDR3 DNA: TGTGCCTGGAGCAAACAGGGCCCCAGCGAGCAGTACTTC. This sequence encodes CAWSKQGPSEQYF.

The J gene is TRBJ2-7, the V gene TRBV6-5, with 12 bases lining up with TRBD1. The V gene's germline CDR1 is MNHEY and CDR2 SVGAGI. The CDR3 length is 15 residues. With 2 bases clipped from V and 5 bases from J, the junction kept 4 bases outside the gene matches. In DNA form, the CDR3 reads TGTGCCAGCAGTTACCGGGACAGGGGGCGAAACGAGCAGTACTTC. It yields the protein CASSYRDRGRNEQYF.

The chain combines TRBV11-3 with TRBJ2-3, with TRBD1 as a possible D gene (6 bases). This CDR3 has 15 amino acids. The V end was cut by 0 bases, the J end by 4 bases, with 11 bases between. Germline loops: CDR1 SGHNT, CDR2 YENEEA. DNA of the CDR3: TGTGCCAGCAGCTTAGAGAGCGCAGGGGCAGATACGCAGTATTTT. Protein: CASSLESAGADTQYF.

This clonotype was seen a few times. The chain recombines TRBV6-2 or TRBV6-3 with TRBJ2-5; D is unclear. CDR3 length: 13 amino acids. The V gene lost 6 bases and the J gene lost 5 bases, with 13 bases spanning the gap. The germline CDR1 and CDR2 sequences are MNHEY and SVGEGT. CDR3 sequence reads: CASRDSTMETQYF. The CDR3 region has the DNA TGTGCCAGCAGGGATTCCACGATGGAGACCCAGTACTTC.

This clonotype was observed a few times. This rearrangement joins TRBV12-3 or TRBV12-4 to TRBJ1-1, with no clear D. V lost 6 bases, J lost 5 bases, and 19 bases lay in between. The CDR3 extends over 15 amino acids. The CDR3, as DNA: TGTGCCAGCAGCCCCCGGAAGGGCGTGGGAACTGAAGCTTTCTTT. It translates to CASSPRKGVGTEAFF.

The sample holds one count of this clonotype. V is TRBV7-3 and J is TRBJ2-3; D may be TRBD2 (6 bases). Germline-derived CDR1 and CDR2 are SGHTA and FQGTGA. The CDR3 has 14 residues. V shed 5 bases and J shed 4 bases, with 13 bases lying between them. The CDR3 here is CASSVRGAADTQYF. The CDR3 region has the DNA TGTGCCAGCAGCGTGCGCGGGGCGGCAGATACGCAGTATTTT.